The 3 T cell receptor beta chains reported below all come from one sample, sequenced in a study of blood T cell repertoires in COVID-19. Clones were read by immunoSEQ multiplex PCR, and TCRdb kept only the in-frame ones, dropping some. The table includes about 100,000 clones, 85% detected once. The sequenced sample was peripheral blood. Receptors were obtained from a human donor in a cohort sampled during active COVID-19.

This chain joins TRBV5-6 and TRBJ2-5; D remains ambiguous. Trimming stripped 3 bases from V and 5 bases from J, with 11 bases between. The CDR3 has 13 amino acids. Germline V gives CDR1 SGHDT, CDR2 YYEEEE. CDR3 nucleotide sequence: TGTGCCAGCAGCTGGGCTTCATTGGAGACCCAGTACTTC. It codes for CASSWASLETQYF.

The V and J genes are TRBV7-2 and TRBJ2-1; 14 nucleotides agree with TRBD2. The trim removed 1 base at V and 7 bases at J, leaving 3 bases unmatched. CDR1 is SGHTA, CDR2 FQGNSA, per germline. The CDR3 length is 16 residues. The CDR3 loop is CASSLGTSGGQNEQFF. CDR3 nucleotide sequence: TGTGCCAGCAGCTTAGGGACTAGCGGGGGGCAGAATGAGCAGTTCTTC.

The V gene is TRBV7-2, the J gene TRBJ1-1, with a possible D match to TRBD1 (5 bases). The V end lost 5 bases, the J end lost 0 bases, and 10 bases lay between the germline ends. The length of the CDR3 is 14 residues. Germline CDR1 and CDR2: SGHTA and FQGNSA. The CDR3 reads CASSVDTLNTEAFF. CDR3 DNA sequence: TGTGCCAGCAGCGTGGACACCTTGAACACTGAAGCTTTCTTT.